Below, 27 T cell receptor beta chains from the same sample are listed, as sequenced in a study of blood T cell repertoires in COVID-19. The table came from immunoSEQ multiplex PCR; TCRdb's copy has only in-frame clones and leaves some out. The data show fewer than 75,000 clones, about 88% seen once. The sample was peripheral blood. The receptors derive from a man between 70 and 80 years old with acute or convalescent COVID-19.

The V gene is TRBV19, the J gene TRBJ1-5; D is ambiguous. V lost 3 bases and J lost 2, with 11 bases in between. The CDR3 has 15 amino acids. Germline CDR1 reads LNHDA; CDR2 reads SQIVND (reference sequence). In DNA, the CDR3 is TGTGCCAGTAGTATGATCGGAGGCGGCAATCAGCCCCAGCATTTT. As protein: CASSMIGGGNQPQHF.

CDR3 DNA sequence: TGTGCCAGCAGTTTCCACCGGGACAGGGAACACTACGAGCAGTACTTC. Residues: CASSFHRDREHYEQYF. The genes are TRBV6-2 or TRBV6-3 and TRBJ2-7; 9 bases are shared with TRBD1. In germline, CDR1 is MNHEY, CDR2 SVGEGT. J was trimmed by 3 bases and V by 4 bases; bases with no gene match: 10. The CDR3 is 16 residues long.

V is TRBV4-1 and J is TRBJ2-3, with D perhaps matching TRBD1 (6 bases). The CDR3 is 15 residues long. The V end lost 4 bases, the J end lost 5 bases, and 16 bases lay between the germline ends. Germline V lookup: CDR1 MGHRA, CDR2 YSYEKL. CDR3 nucleotides: TGCGCCAGCAGCCTAACTCGGGTAGGGGGAGATACGCAGTATTTT. Translating it yields CASSLTRVGGDTQYF.

The V and J genes are TRBV14 and TRBJ1-4; D not resolved. V lost 0 bases and J lost 8, with 13 bases in between. The germline CDR1 and CDR2 sequences are SGHDN and FVKESK. This CDR3 comprises 15 residues. The CDR3 DNA reads as TGTGCCAGCAGCCAAGAGTCCAGGTTCCTAGAAAAACTGTTTTTT. Translating it yields CASSQESRFLEKLFF.

The genes are TRBV7-2 and TRBJ2-3, with TRBD2 matching over 11 bases. The CDR3 is made up of 16 amino acids. The germline V gene has CDR1 SGHTA and CDR2 FQGNSA. With V trimmed by 4 bases and J by 3 bases, 6 bases remained unmatched. The CDR3 sequence: CASSSLAGGRTDTQYF. In DNA, the CDR3 is TGTGCCAGCAGCTCATTAGCGGGGGGGCGAACAGATACGCAGTATTTT.

The chain couples TRBV23-1 to TRBJ2-3; D not certain. TRBV23-1 is reported as an ORF; its role is uncertain. This CDR3 comprises 14 residues. The V end lost 0 bases, the J end lost 2 bases, and 6 bases lay between the germline ends. The CDR3 DNA reads TGCGCCAGCAGTCAATCGCTCTACACAGATACGCAGTATTTT. Encoded protein: CASSQSLYTDTQYF.

This chain connects TRBV7-2 to TRBJ2-7; D perhaps matches TRBD2 (6 bases). CDR1 is SGHTA and CDR2 is FQGNSA in the germline V gene. V was pared by 4 bases and J by 2 bases, with 15 bases between. This CDR3 spans 15 amino acids. CDR3 loop: CASSWGRVAAYEQYF. CDR3 DNA: TGTGCCAGCAGCTGGGGAAGGGTAGCGGCCTACGAGCAGTACTTC. The full variable domain, in which reference TRBV7-2 and TRBJ2-7 provide the parts outside the CDR3, is GAGVSQSPSNKVTEKGKDVELRCDPISGHTALYWYRQSLGQGLEFLIYFQGNSAPDKSGLPSDRFSAERTGGSVSTLTIQRTQQEDSAVYLCASSWGRVAAYEQYFGPGTRLTVT.

This chain connects TRBV4-2 to TRBJ1-3; D is ambiguous. This CDR3 region has 17 residues. Germline V gene lookup returns CDR1 LGHNA and CDR2 YNFKEQ. V shed 0 bases and J shed 0 bases, with 12 bases lying between them. Here the CDR3 reads CASSQDLVSVSGNTIYF. For the CDR3, the DNA is TGTGCCAGCAGCCAAGATCTTGTCTCTGTCTCTGGAAACACCATATATTTT.

This clone was counted once. The chain uses TRBV19 and TRBJ1-1; TRBD1 matches at 7 bases. The V gene's germline CDR1 is LNHDA and CDR2 SQIVND (reference sequence). The ends lost 6 bases at V and 1 base at J; junction bases unmatched: 8. This CDR3 comprises 15 residues. CDR3 in amino acids: CASRLTGTANTEAFF. In DNA form, the CDR3 reads TGTGCCAGTAGACTGACCGGGACAGCGAACACTGAAGCTTTCTTT. Supplemented by reference TRBV19 and TRBJ1-1, the full variable domain reads DGGITQSPKYLFRKEGQNVTLSCEQNLNHDAMYWYRQDPGQGLRLIYYSQIVNDFQKGDIAEGYSVSREKKESFPLTVTSAQKNPTAFYLCASRLTGTANTEAFFGQGTRLTVV.

The chain has TRBV12-5 and TRBJ1-1; 7 nucleotides line up with TRBD1. Germline V gene sequence: CDR1 LGHNT, CDR2 FRNRAP. V lost 0 bases to trimming and J lost 3 bases; unmatched junction nucleotides: 13. This CDR3 contains 18 residues. The CDR3 sequence: CASGLVRRGQPGDTEAFF. CDR3 bases: TGTGCTAGTGGTTTGGTCAGAAGGGGACAGCCCGGTGACACTGAAGCTTTCTTT. Looking up the rest from reference TRBV12-5 and TRBJ1-1 gives the full variable domain: DARVTQTPRHKVTEMGQEVTMRCQPILGHNTVFWYRQTMMQGLELLAYFRNRAPLDDSGMPKDRFSAEMPDATLATLKIQPSEPRDSAVYFCASGLVRRGQPGDTEAFFGQGTRLTVV.

The chain uses TRBV12-3 or TRBV12-4 and TRBJ1-6; 7 bases fit TRBD1. Unmatched junction bases numbered 6, after V lost 7 bases and J lost 9 bases. This CDR3 has 13 amino acids. The CDR3 DNA sequence: TGTGCCAGCACCCCCACAGGGGCTTCACCCCTCCACTTT. Translation gives CASTPTGASPLHF.

The genes are TRBV19 and TRBJ1-3, with TRBD1 identical over 7 bases. Germline V lookup: CDR1 LNHDA, CDR2 SQIVND (reference sequence). V dropped 5 bases and J dropped 7; count of bases not matched to a gene: 5. The CDR3 length is 13 residues. Here the CDR3 reads CASSPGTVNTIYF. For the CDR3, the DNA is TGTGCCAGTAGTCCCGGGACAGTGAACACCATATATTTT.

The V and J genes are TRBV7-3 and TRBJ2-2; D gene ambiguous. V lost 3 bases and J 0 bases, leaving 5 bases between the germline ends. Germline CDR1 SGHTA, CDR2 FQGTGA. This CDR3 comprises 14 residues. CDR3 in DNA: TGTGCCAGCAGCTTTGGCACGAACACCGGGGAGCTGTTTTTT. This gives the protein CASSFGTNTGELFF.

This chain uses TRBV5-1 with TRBJ2-3; the D is unclear. Germline V gives CDR1 SGHRS, CDR2 YFSETQ. V lost 0 bases to trimming and J lost 5 bases, with 7 bases between them. CDR3 length: 13 amino acids. CDR3 coding DNA: TGCGCCAGCAGCTTGGGTTCGGGAGATACGCAGTATTTT. It codes for CASSLGSGDTQYF.

CDR3 in DNA: TGTGCCAGCACTTATGCAGGGGGCAAAAACATTCAGTACTTC. Translation gives CASTYAGGKNIQYF. The chain joins TRBV2 to TRBJ2-4; the match to TRBD1 covers 7 bases. Trimming cost V 7 bases and J 3 bases; bases outside gene matches: 6. The CDR3 has 14 amino acids. The germline gives CDR1 SNHLY, CDR2 FYNNEI.

The V and J genes are TRBV9 and TRBJ1-1; 7 bases match TRBD1. From germline, CDR1 is SGDLS and CDR2 YYNGEE. The CDR3 contains 14 residues. Trimming cost V 4 bases and J 10 bases; bases outside gene matches: 13. CDR3 nucleotides: TGTGCCAGCAGCCCAAAACAGGGGCTTTCAGGAGCTTTCTTT. This gives the protein CASSPKQGLSGAFF. The full variable domain, rest sourced from reference TRBV9 and TRBJ1-1, is DSGVTQTPKHLITATGQRVTLRCSPRSGDLSVYWYQQSLDQGLQFLIQYYNGEERAKGNILERFSAQQFPDLHSELNLSSLELGDSALYFCASSPKQGLSGAFFGQGTRLTVV.

This clone was seen only a few times. The chain combines TRBV28 with TRBJ1-5; D possibly corresponds to TRBD1 (6 bases). The V gene's germline CDR1 is MDHEN and CDR2 SYDVKM. V was clipped by 4 bases and J by 0 bases, with 10 bases between them. This CDR3 spans 15 amino acids. As DNA, the CDR3 is TGTGCCAGCAGTTCGGGGGGCTATAGCAATCAGCCCCAGCATTTT. Protein sequence: CASSSGGYSNQPQHF.

This chain uses TRBV5-1 with TRBJ1-1; D unresolved. Germline lookup yields CDR1 SGHRS and CDR2 YFSETQ. V shed 4 bases and J shed 7 bases, with 14 bases lying between them. There are 13 residues in the CDR3. The CDR3 DNA follows: TGCGCCAGCAGCCCTCCGCGGGCAGGTGAAGCTTTCTTT. It is translated as CASSPPRAGEAFF. Variable domain in full (rest from reference TRBV5-1 and TRBJ1-1): KAGVTQTPRYLIKTRGQQVTLSCSPISGHRSVSWYQQTPGQGLQFLFEYFSETQRNKGNFPGRFSGRQFSNSRSEMNVSTLELGDSALYLCASSPPRAGEAFFGQGTRLTVV.

The chain links TRBV5-6 to TRBJ2-7; tentatively, D is TRBD1 (6 bases). Between the trimmed V and J ends, which lost 3 bases and 3 bases, there was a span of 13 bases. Looked up from germline, CDR1 is SGHDT and CDR2 is YYEEEE. The CDR3 spans 14 residues. The CDR3, as DNA: TGTGCCAGCAGCTCGACAGGAATATACTACGAGCAGTACTTC. It encodes CASSSTGIYYEQYF.

This chain connects TRBV28 to TRBJ2-1; no definite D call. The CDR3 sequence is 13 residues long. The V gene's germline CDR1 is MDHEN and CDR2 SYDVKM. Trimming took 3 bases from V and 6 from J, leaving 9 bases between them. The CDR3 loop is CASSFTVPNEQFF. The CDR3 DNA reads TGTGCCAGCAGTTTCACGGTCCCCAATGAGCAGTTCTTC.

This rearrangement joins TRBV6-5 to TRBJ2-5; perhaps TRBD1 as D (6 bases). The germline V and J ends were trimmed by 2 bases and 3 bases, with 10 bases remaining between them. The germline V gene has CDR1 MNHEY and CDR2 SVGAGI. The CDR3 has 14 amino acids. The CDR3 sequence is CASSYGGREETQYF. CDR3 nucleotides: TGTGCCAGCAGTTACGGGGGCAGGGAAGAGACCCAGTACTTC.

This clone has a single count. The rearrangement uses TRBV7-6 and TRBJ2-6; TRBD1 is a possible D gene (6 bases). The CDR3 runs to 17 residues. V was shortened by 4 bases and J by 1 base, with 14 bases between the two germline ends. Germline V gene lookup returns CDR1 SGHVS and CDR2 FNYEAQ. Here the CDR3 DNA reads TGTGCCAGCAGCTCCCCAACACAGGGTTCTGGGGCCAACGTCCTGACTTTC. Its translation is CASSSPTQGSGANVLTF.

The chain has TRBV7-9 and TRBJ1-2; D remains unclear. Germline lookup yields CDR1 SEHNR and CDR2 FQNEAQ (reference sequence). Trimming removed 1 base at V and 5 bases at J, with 5 bases between. This CDR3 contains 12 residues. CDR3 sequence reads: CASSLGEYGYTF. The CDR3 coding sequence is TGTGCCAGCAGCTTAGGGGAGTATGGCTACACCTTC. The full variable domain, in which reference TRBV7-9 and TRBJ1-2 provide the parts outside the CDR3, is DTGVSQNPRHKITKRGQNVTFRCDPISEHNRLYWYRQTLGQGPEFLTYFQNEAQLEKSRLLSDRFSAERPKGSFSTLEIQRTEQGDSAMYLCASSLGEYGYTFGSGTRLTVV.

The rearrangement joins TRBV6-2 or TRBV6-3 to TRBJ2-1, with 8 bases aligning to TRBD2. The CDR3 extends over 14 amino acids. With V trimmed by 5 bases and J by 7 bases, 7 bases remained unmatched. Germline V CDR1 and CDR2: MNHEY, SVGEGT. CDR3 DNA: TGTGCCAGCAGTCGGACTAGCAGATCTAATGAGCAGTTCTTC. Its translation: CASSRTSRSNEQFF.

The chain uses TRBV19 and TRBJ1-5; maybe TRBD1 (5 bases). From germline, CDR1 is LNHDA and CDR2 SQIVND (reference sequence). The CDR3 totals 13 residues. V lost 10 bases and J lost 6, with 16 bases in between. CDR3 in amino acids: CATRTYGGQPQHF. Written as DNA, the CDR3 is TGTGCCACCCGGACGTACGGGGGTCAGCCCCAGCATTTT.

The genes are TRBV6-5 and TRBJ2-7; D perhaps matches TRBD1 (5 bases). From germline, CDR1 is MNHEY and CDR2 SVGAGI. CDR3 length: 14 amino acids. Trimming pared 6 bases from V and 5 bases from J, leaving 17 bases between. The CDR3 here is CASSLDSAHNEQYF. The CDR3, as DNA: TGTGCCAGCAGCCTCGACAGTGCCCATAACGAGCAGTACTTC.

The chain has TRBV6-2 or TRBV6-3 and TRBJ2-3; 9 bases match TRBD1. Germline lookup yields CDR1 MNHEY and CDR2 SVGEGT. The CDR3 extends over 15 amino acids. The ends lost 5 bases at V and 6 bases at J; junction bases unmatched: 9. The CDR3 DNA reads TGTGCCAGCAGTGACAGGGGGGTTGTAGTGGATACGCAGTATTTT. It yields the protein CASSDRGVVVDTQYF.